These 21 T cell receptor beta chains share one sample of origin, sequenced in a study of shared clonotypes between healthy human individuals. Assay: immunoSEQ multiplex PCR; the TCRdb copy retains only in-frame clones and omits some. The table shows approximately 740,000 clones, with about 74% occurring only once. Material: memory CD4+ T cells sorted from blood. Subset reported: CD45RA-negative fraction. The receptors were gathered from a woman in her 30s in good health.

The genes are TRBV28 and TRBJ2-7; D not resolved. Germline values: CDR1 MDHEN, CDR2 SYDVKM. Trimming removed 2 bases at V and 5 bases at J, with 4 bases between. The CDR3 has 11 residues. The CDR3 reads CASSLADEQYF. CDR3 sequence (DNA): TGTGCCAGCAGTTTAGCAGACGAGCAGTACTTC.

The CDR3 region has the DNA TGTGCCAGTAGTACCGGGACTACAACCTCCTACAATGAGCAGTTCTTC. Translated, it gives CASSTGTTTSYNEQFF. The chain has TRBV19 and TRBJ2-1, with 7 bases identical to TRBD2. The CDR3 totals 16 residues. V was pared by 4 bases and J by 0 bases, with 6 bases of the junction left unmatched. CDR1 is LNHDA and CDR2 is SQIVND in the germline V gene (reference sequence). Complete variable domain (other parts from reference TRBV19 and TRBJ2-1): DGGITQSPKYLFRKEGQNVTLSCEQNLNHDAMYWYRQDPGQGLRLIYYSQIVNDFQKGDIAEGYSVSREKKESFPLTVTSAQKNPTAFYLCASSTGTTTSYNEQFFGPGTRLTVL.

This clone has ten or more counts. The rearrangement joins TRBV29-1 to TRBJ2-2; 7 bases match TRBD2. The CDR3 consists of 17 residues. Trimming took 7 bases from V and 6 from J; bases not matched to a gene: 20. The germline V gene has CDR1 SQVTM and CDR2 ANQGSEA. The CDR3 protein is CSAGMVIGREWAGELFF. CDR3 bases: TGCAGCGCTGGGATGGTTATTGGGCGGGAGTGGGCCGGGGAGCTGTTTTTT.

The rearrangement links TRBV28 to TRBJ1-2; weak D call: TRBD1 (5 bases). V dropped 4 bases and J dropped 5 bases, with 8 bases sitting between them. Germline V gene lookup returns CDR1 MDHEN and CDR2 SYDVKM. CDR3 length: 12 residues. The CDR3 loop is CASSSQAYGYTF. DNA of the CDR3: TGTGCCAGCAGTTCACAGGCTTATGGCTACACCTTC.

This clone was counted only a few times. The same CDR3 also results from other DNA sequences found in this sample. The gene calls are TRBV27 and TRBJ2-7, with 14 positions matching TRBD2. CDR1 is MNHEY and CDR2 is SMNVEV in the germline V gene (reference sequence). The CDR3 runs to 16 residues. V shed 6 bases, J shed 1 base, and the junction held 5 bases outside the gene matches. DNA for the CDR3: TGTGCCAGCAGAGGGACTAGCGGGAGAAGATCCTACGAGCAGTACTTC. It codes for CASRGTSGRRSYEQYF.

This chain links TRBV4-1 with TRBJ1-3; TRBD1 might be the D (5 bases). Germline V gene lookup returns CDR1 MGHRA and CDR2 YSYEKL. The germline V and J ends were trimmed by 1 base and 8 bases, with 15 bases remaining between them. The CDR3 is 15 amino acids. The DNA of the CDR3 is TGCGCCAGCAGCCAAGGACAGCTACTCGGGGACACCATATATTTT. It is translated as CASSQGQLLGDTIYF.

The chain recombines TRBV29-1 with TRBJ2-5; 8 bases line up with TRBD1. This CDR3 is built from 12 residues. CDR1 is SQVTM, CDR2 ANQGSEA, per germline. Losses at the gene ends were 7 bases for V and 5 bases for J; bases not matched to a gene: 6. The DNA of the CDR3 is TGCAGCGCGAACAGGGGGGAGGAGACCCAGTACTTC. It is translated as CSANRGEETQYF.

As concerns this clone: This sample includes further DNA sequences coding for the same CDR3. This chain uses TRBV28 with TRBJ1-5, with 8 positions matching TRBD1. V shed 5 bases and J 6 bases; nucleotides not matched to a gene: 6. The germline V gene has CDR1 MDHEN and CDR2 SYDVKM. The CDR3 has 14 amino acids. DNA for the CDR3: TGTGCCAGCAGTAAGGACAGGGTGGGTCAGCCCCAGCATTTT. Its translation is CASSKDRVGQPQHF.

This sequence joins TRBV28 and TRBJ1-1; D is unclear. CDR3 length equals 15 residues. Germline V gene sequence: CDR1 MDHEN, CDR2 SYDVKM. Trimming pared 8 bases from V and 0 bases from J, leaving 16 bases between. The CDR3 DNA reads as TGTGCCAGCTCCCTCATGTCAGGTATGAACACTGAAGCTTTCTTT. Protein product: CASSLMSGMNTEAFF. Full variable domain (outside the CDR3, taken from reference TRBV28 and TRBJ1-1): DVKVTQSSRYLVKRTGEKVFLECVQDMDHENMFWYRQDPGLGLRLIYFSYDVKMKEKGDIPEGYSVSREKKERFSLILESASTNQTSMYLCASSLMSGMNTEAFFGQGTRLTVV.

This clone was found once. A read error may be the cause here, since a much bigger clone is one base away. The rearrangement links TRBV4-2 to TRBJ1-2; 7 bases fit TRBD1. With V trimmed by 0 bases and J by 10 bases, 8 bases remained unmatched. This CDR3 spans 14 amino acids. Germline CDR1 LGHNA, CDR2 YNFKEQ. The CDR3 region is CASSQEAGGDDYTF. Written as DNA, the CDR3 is TGTGCCAGCAGCCAAGAGGCAGGGGGGGATGACTACACCTTC.

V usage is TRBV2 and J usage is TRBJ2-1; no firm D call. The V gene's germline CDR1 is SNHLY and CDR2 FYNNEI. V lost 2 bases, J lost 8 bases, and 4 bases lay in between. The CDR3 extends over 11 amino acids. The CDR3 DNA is TGTGCCAGCAGTGAAATCTATGAGCAGTTCTTC. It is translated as CASSEIYEQFF.

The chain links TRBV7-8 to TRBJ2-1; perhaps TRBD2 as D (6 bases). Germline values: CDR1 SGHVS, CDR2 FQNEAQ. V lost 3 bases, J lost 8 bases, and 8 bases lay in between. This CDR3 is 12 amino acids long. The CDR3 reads CASSFGEDEQFF. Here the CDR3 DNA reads TGTGCCAGCAGCTTCGGGGAGGATGAGCAGTTCTTC. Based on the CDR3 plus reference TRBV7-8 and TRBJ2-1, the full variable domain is GAGVSQSPRYKVAKRGQDVALRCDPISGHVSLFWYQQALGQGPEFLTYFQNEAQLDKSGLPSDRFFAERPEGSVSTLKIQRTQQEDSAVYLCASSFGEDEQFFGPGTRLTVL.

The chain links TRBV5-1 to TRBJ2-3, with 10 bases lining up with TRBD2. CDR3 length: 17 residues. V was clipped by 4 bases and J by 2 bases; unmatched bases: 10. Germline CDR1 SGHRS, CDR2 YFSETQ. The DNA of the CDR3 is TGCGCCAGCAGCATAGGAAATAGCGGGAGGACCACAGATACGCAGTATTTT. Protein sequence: CASSIGNSGRTTDTQYF.

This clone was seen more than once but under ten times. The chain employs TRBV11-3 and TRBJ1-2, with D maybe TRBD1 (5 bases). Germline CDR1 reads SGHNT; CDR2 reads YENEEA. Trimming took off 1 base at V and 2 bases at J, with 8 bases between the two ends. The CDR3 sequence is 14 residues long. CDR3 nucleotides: TGTGCCAGCAGCTTAGCGGGACGGAACTATGGCTACACCTTC. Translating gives CASSLAGRNYGYTF.

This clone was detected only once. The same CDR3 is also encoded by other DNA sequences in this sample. The CDR3 loop is CASSYRQGNQPQHF. Here the CDR3 DNA reads TGTGCCAGCAGTTACCGACAGGGCAATCAGCCCCAGCATTTT. The chain employs TRBV6-6 and TRBJ1-5; perhaps TRBD1 as D (6 bases). CDR3 length: 14 residues. Germline V gives CDR1 MNHNY, CDR2 SVGAGI (reference sequence). The germline V and J ends were trimmed by 2 bases and 2 bases, with 7 bases remaining between them.

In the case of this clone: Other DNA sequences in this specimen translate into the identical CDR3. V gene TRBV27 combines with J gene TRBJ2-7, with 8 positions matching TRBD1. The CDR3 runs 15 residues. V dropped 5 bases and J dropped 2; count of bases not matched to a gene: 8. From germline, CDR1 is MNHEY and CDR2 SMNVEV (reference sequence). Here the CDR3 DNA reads TGTGCCAGCAGTCTTGGACAGGGAGGAGCCTACGAGCAGTACTTC. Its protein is CASSLGQGGAYEQYF.

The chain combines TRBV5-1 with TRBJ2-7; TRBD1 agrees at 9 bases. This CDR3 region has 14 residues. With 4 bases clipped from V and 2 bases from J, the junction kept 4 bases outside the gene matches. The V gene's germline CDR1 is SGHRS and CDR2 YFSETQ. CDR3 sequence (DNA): TGCGCCAGCAGCAGTGGACAGGGGACCTACGAGCAGTACTTC. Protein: CASSSGQGTYEQYF.

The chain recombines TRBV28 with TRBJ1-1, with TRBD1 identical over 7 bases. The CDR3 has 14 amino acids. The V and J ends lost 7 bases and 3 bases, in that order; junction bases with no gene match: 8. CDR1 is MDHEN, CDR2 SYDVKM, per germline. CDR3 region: CASNPPQGYTEAFF. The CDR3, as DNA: TGTGCCAGCAATCCACCACAGGGGTACACTGAAGCTTTCTTT.

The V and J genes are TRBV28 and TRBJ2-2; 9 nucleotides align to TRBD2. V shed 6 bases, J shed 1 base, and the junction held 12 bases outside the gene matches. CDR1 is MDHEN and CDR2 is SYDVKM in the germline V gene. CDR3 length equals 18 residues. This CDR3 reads CASRPDGLLAGNTGELFF. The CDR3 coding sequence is TGTGCCAGCAGACCAGACGGACTACTAGCGGGGAACACCGGGGAGCTGTTTTTT.

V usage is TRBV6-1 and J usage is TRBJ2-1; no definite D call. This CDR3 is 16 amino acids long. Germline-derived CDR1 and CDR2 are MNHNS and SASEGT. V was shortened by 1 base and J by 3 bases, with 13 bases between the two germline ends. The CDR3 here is CASSEDMRPSYNEQFF. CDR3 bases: TGTGCCAGCAGTGAAGATATGCGACCCAGCTACAATGAGCAGTTCTTC.

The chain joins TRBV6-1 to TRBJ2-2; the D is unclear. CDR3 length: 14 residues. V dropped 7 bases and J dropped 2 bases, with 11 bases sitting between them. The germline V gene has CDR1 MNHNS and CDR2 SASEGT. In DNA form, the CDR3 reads TGTGCCAGCATCGTCGGGCCCAACACCGGGGAGCTGTTTTTT. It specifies CASIVGPNTGELFF.